A single sample gave rise to the 16 T cell receptor beta chains below, sequenced in a study of blood T cell repertoires in COVID-19. Libraries were prepared by immunoSEQ multiplex PCR; TCRdb keeps only in-frame clonotypes and omits some of them. The table records roughly 200,000 clones, 86% of them present only once. The sequencing sample was made of PBMCs or T cells enriched from blood (not recorded which). Receptors were obtained from a woman between 40 and 55 years old with acute COVID-19.

This clone turned up a few times. The chain recombines TRBV19 with TRBJ1-1; D call uncertain. The V end was cut by 6 bases, the J end by 1 base, with 15 bases between. The CDR3 runs to 15 residues. Germline lookup yields CDR1 LNHDA and CDR2 SQIVND (reference sequence). The CDR3 spells CASRFVEASNTEAFF. CDR3 coding DNA: TGTGCCAGTAGGTTCGTCGAGGCGTCGAACACTGAAGCTTTCTTT.

The chain has TRBV2 and TRBJ1-1; no clear D gene. The CDR3 loop spans 12 amino acids. The germline CDR1 and CDR2 sequences are SNHLY and FYNNEI. V was shortened by 10 bases and J by 1 base, with 10 bases between the two germline ends. Here the CDR3 DNA reads TGTGCCACTCGGAGGGAGAACACTGAAGCTTTCTTT. Translated, it gives CATRRENTEAFF.

The V and J genes are TRBV7-2 and TRBJ2-7; TRBD1 aligns across 7 bases. Germline V gene sequence: CDR1 SGHTA, CDR2 FQGNSA. Trimming at V came to 4 bases and at J to 2 bases, leaving 2 bases not matched to a gene. The CDR3 contains 13 residues. This CDR3 is CASSYQGAYEQYF. The CDR3 DNA sequence: TGTGCCAGCAGCTACCAGGGGGCCTACGAGCAGTACTTC.

The V call is TRBV4-2, the J call TRBJ1-4; D perhaps matches TRBD1 (5 bases). CDR3 length equals 16 residues. Trimming stripped 4 bases from V and 3 bases from J, with 15 bases between. Germline values: CDR1 LGHNA, CDR2 YNFKEQ. In DNA, the CDR3 is TGTGCCAGCAGCCCCCAGGGAGGTGCGGCTAATGAAAAACTGTTTTTT. Its protein is CASSPQGGAANEKLFF.

The count of this clone is one. The same CDR3 is also encoded by other DNA sequences in this sample. The V call is TRBV29-1, the J call TRBJ1-2; 7 nucleotides align to TRBD1. V shed 5 bases, J shed 3 bases, and the junction held 6 bases outside the gene matches. This CDR3 is 13 amino acids long. Germline-derived CDR1 and CDR2 are SQVTM and ANQGSEA. The CDR3 DNA reads TGCAGCGTTCCAGGAACAGGGGACTATGGCTACACCTTC. As protein: CSVPGTGDYGYTF.

The chain employs TRBV1 and TRBJ2-6; the table's D call, TRBD2, was not checked against the DNA. TRBV1 is a pseudogene segment. This CDR3 has 17 amino acids. In DNA form, the CDR3 reads TGCACCAGCAGCGCTTGCGGTTTGTGCAGTCGGGCCAACGTCCTGACTTTC. Translation: CTSSACGLCSRANVLTF.

The CDR3 sequence: CASAFQRGELFF. The DNA for the CDR3 is TGTGCCAGCGCATTCCAGCGCGGGGAGCTGTTTTTT. The V gene is TRBV12-3 or TRBV12-4, the J gene TRBJ2-2; D call uncertain. The CDR3 is made up of 12 amino acids. With 8 bases removed from V and 7 bases from J, the gap between germline ends came to 11 bases.

This clone was counted a single time. The V gene is TRBV29-1, the J gene TRBJ1-6; weak D call: TRBD1 (5 bases). The CDR3 extends over 13 amino acids. Per germline, CDR1 SQVTM and CDR2 ANQGSEA. V lost 6 bases to trimming and J lost 10 bases, with 16 bases between them. The CDR3 region is CSVRRALGSPLHF. CDR3 bases: TGCAGCGTCCGCAGGGCCCTCGGATCACCCCTCCACTTT.

The rearrangement joins TRBV10-3 to TRBJ2-1; D gene uncertain. V lost 2 bases and J lost 7, with 6 bases in between. The germline V gene encodes CDR1 ENHRY and CDR2 SYGVKD. The CDR3 length is 12 residues. Here the CDR3 DNA reads TGTGCCATCAGTGAGAAGGAGAATGAGCAGTTCTTC. Translation gives CAISEKENEQFF.

This rearrangement joins TRBV5-1 to TRBJ1-2, with TRBD1 matching over 7 bases. Germline trimming cut 0 bases from V and 4 bases from J; bases unmatched to any gene: 9. CDR3 length: 16 residues. Germline V lookup: CDR1 SGHRS, CDR2 YFSETQ. The CDR3 sequence is CASSLGYRGAGYGYTF. Here the CDR3 DNA reads TGCGCCAGCAGCTTGGGTTACAGGGGCGCGGGCTATGGCTACACCTTC. The complete variable domain, with remaining parts taken from reference TRBV5-1 and TRBJ1-2, reads KAGVTQTPRYLIKTRGQQVTLSCSPISGHRSVSWYQQTPGQGLQFLFEYFSETQRNKGNFPGRFSGRQFSNSRSEMNVSTLELGDSALYLCASSLGYRGAGYGYTFGSGTRLTVV.

The chain joins TRBV18 to TRBJ1-5; D gene ambiguous. The CDR3 contains 14 residues. Per germline, CDR1 KGHSH and CDR2 LQKENI. V lost 4 bases to trimming and J lost 0 bases, with 7 bases between them. CDR3 amino acids: CASSQQSSNQPQHF. Here the CDR3 DNA reads TGTGCCAGCTCACAACAGAGTAGCAATCAGCCCCAGCATTTT.

The chain is built from TRBV7-3 and TRBJ2-1, with 9 bases matching TRBD2. The CDR3 totals 15 residues. J gave up 8 bases and V 5 bases, and 10 bases lay outside the gene matches. CDR1 and CDR2 from the germline V gene are SGHTA and FQGTGA. Written as DNA, the CDR3 is TGTGCCAGCAGCCCCAGACTAGCGGAGGGTCATGAGCAGTTCTTC. Its translation is CASSPRLAEGHEQFF.

The chain joins TRBV2 to TRBJ1-6, with a tentative D call TRBD1 (5 bases). V was cut by 3 bases and J by 7 bases, with 16 bases left in between. The length of the CDR3 is 16 residues. CDR1 is SNHLY, CDR2 FYNNEI, per germline. In DNA form, the CDR3 reads TGTGCCAGCAGTGAGGAGGGTAAGGGGTACAATTCACCCCTCCACTTT. Encoded protein: CASSEEGKGYNSPLHF.

The rearrangement uses TRBV28 and TRBJ2-1; 7 bases agree with TRBD1. Germline V gene sequence: CDR1 MDHEN, CDR2 SYDVKM. The J segment lost 4 bases and the V segment lost 3 bases, leaving 12 bases of the junction unmatched. The CDR3 length is 17 residues. The CDR3 nucleotides read TGTGCCAGCAGTTTCTCCGGGGACAGTCCCTCATACAATGAGCAGTTCTTC. Amino acids: CASSFSGDSPSYNEQFF.

The chain uses TRBV12-3 or TRBV12-4 and TRBJ2-1; TRBD2 might be the D (5 bases). Trimming took off 4 bases at V and 7 bases at J, with 8 bases between the two ends. The CDR3 has 12 residues. The CDR3: CASSYKRNEQFF. CDR3 coding DNA: TGTGCCAGCAGTTACAAGCGGAATGAGCAGTTCTTC.

V is TRBV10-1 and J is TRBJ2-7, with 7 nucleotides matching TRBD1. The CDR3 contains 15 residues. Trimming at V came to 3 bases and at J to 1 base, leaving 6 bases not matched to a gene. Germline V gene sequence: CDR1 WNHNN, CDR2 SYGVQD (reference sequence). The CDR3 nucleotides are TGCGCCAGCAGTGATCATCGGACAGGTTCCTACGAGCAGTACGTC. Translating gives CASSDHRTGSYEQYV.